This T cell receptor (beta chain) originates from a study of cytomegalovirus exposure and HLA in healthy donors. Concerning this clone itself: Antigen specificity is unknown.

Study results and limitations: Reports showed the classifier diagnosing cytomegalovirus status with high specificity and sensitivity. Three chains linked to CMV were shown in vitro to be specific for CMV antigens. Cytomegalovirus-associated status was assigned to more than 150 TCR beta chains.

Trimming at V came to 5 bases and at J to 4 bases, leaving 6 bases not matched to a gene. This CDR3 has 14 residues. The germline CDR1 and CDR2 sequences are SGHVS and FNYEAQ. This table comes from immunoSEQ multiplex PCR, and its TCRdb copy is limited to in-frame clones, with some not included. The data contain over 100,000 clones, 75% to 90% of them singletons. This receptor was identified in a woman younger than 35 in good health and CMV-seronegative. The rearrangement links TRBV7-6 to TRBJ1-1; 8 nucleotides align to TRBD1. The sample comprised PBMCs. CDR3 sequence: CASSPPTGATEAFF. For the CDR3, the DNA is TGTGCCAGCAGCCCTCCGACAGGGGCCACTGAAGCTTTCTTT.